Listed below are T cell receptor beta chains from one sample, sequenced in a study of OX40 agonist ivuxolimab in advanced cancers. The data were produced by immunoSEQ multiplex PCR, yet TCRdb's version contains in-frame clones alone and is incomplete. The sample includes some 86,000 clones, less than 95% of them seen just once. Source: CD4+ or CD8+ T cells sorted from blood, taken in a trial of the OX40 agonist ivuxolimab. The receptors derive from an adult with an advanced solid tumor such as melanoma, head and neck, liver or kidney cancer. Each CDR3 is given with its conserved first and last residue. Fields, in order: J gene, CDR3 length, V gene, CDR3 protein.

TRBJ2-3 17 TRBV6-1 CASSGSGTSGSTDTQYF
TRBJ2-3 13 TRBV7-9 CASSRGRTDTQYF
TRBJ1-5 15 TRBV30 CAWTLPGPSVQPQHF
TRBJ1-5 13 TRBV7-9 CASSSQGNQPQHF
TRBJ1-1 13 TRBV10-3 CATDQGFDTEAFF
TRBJ2-2 14 TRBV6-5 CASKPGLATGELFF
TRBJ1-5 17 TRBV5-5 CASSHRQGRSSNQPQHF
TRBJ2-4 15 TRBV2 CASVEPGLAKNIQYF
TRBJ1-6 14 TRBV9 CASSVGDRSSPLHF
TRBJ2-3 13 TRBV29-1 CSVDGQDAGEQYF
TRBJ2-3 13 TRBV6-1 CASSEASSLVPYF
TRBJ1-2 15 TRBV7-9 CASSSSGRANYGYTF
TRBJ1-3 13 TRBV7-9 CASRDQPGNTIYF
TRBJ2-7 14 TRBV5-6 CASSFSGGAYEQYF
TRBJ2-5 16 TRBV4-1 CASSQDGSGGAETQYF
TRBJ2-1 12 TRBV6-5 CASSYSGDMQFF
TRBJ2-1 17 TRBV5-1 CASSLGLAGSSYNEQFF
TRBJ2-7 15 TRBV6-5 CASSYFLSGLREQYF
TRBJ1-1 14 TRBV7-2 CASSSRGGITEAFF
TRBJ2-3 13 TRBV13 CASSLLRTDTQYF
TRBJ2-5 14 TRBV9 CASSVGNREETQYF
TRBJ2-3 13 TRBV18 CASSPPSQEAQYF
TRBJ1-1 15 TRBV14 CASSQVRQLNTEAFF
TRBJ2-1 14 TRBV5-1 CASSTPRGFNEQFF
TRBJ1-1 12 TRBV29-1 CSVGAGGTEAFF
TRBJ2-7 14 TRBV5-1 CASSSQGAGDEQYF
TRBJ2-3 15 TRBV10-3 CAISEQSESTDTQYF
TRBJ1-5 18 TRBV19 CASSWGDSNFYSNQPQHF
TRBJ1-4 14 TRBV28 CASRRTVNNEKLFF
TRBJ2-6 18 TRBV10-2 CASILPGTEGSGANVLTF
TRBJ2-2 15 TRBV7-9 CASSWTGGRFGELFF
TRBJ1-5 15 TRBV28 CASSPSYTFNQPQHF
TRBJ2-3 17 TRBV28 CASSLFGGGMKTDTQYF
TRBJ2-1 16 TRBV14 CASSQAPEGFYNEQFF
TRBJ1-2 14 TRBV19 CASSTGRVLYGYTF
TRBJ1-6 15 TRBV6-5 CASSYSGQGVSPLHF
TRBJ2-3 15 TRBV6-5 CASKRDSSSTDTQYF
TRBJ2-1 15 TRBV5-1 CASSESSGGYNEQFF
TRBJ1-1 12 TRBV19 CASSPQGTEAFF
TRBJ1-3 13 TRBV19 CASSIRHGNTIYF
TRBJ1-2 13 TRBV4-1 CASSQAGVGGYTF
TRBJ2-5 14 TRBV5-1 CASRRDRGDETQYF
TRBJ1-1 13 TRBV28 CASNASPGTEAFF
TRBJ2-7 15 TRBV9 CANSVGQNDLYEQYF
TRBJ1-1 14 TRBV11-2 CASSLETRGIEAFF
TRBJ2-1 15 TRBV5-4 CASSVDSPVYNEQFF
TRBJ2-6 13 TRBV6-1 CASSSVLGNVLTF
TRBJ1-2 13 TRBV5-1 CASSGTGEDGYTF
TRBJ1-1 15 TRBV5-6 CASTIGDRGGTEAFF
TRBJ2-5 15 TRBV18 CASSPNRPFQETQYF
TRBJ1-2 17 TRBV15 CATSRPTLRVEDYGYTF
TRBJ2-5 15 TRBV14 CASSQGVPGEETQYF
TRBJ2-2 16 TRBV7-8 CASSLGRGTDTGELFF
TRBJ2-7 13 TRBV30 CALQRGDTYEQYF
TRBJ2-4 15 TRBV19 CASSIGGVGQNIQYF
TRBJ1-1 13 TRBV29-1 CSVDFSANTEAFF